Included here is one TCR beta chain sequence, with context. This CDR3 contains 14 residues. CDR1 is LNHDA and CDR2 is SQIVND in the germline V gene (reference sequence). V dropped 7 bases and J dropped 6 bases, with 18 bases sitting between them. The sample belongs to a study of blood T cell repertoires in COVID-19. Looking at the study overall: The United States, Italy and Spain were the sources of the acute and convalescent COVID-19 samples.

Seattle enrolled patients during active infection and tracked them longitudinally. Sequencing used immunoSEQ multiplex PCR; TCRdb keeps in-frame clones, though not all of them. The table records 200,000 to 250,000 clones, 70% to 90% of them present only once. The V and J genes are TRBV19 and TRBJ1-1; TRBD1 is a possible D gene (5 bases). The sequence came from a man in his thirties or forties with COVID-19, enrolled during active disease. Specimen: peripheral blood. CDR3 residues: CASTLPEGRAEAFF. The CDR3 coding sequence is TGTGCCAGTACCCTTCCCGAGGGGAGGGCTGAAGCTTTCTTT.